The T cell receptor beta chain under discussion was sequenced for a study of T cells in Graves' hyperthyroidism and ophthalmopathy. Study findings and constraints: Appearing also in blood were most of the thyroid clonotypes expanded above 0.001.

Regions amplified from RNA transcripts were the TCR beta CDR3 regions. HTBI primers were the set used in a first-round RT-PCR of the TCR CDR3. MiXCR was run by TCRdb on the multiplex PCR reads, yielding one entry per CDR3 protein. The table includes roughly 630,000 distinct CDR3 sequences, less than 20% detected once. On this clonotype itself: Its antigen is unidentified.

Germline assignment: CDR1 SGHTA and CDR2 FQGNSA. The CDR3 sequence is 12 residues long. The germline V and J ends were trimmed by 5 bases and 15 bases, with 18 bases remaining between them. The material sequenced was blood. The chain links TRBV7-2 to TRBJ2-3, with a weak D call TRBD2 (6 bases). This clonotype was obtained from a woman in her 30s with Graves' hyperthyroidism. As DNA, the CDR3 is TGTGCCAGCAGCAGAGACAGACTAGTGCACTATTTT. Translating it yields CASSRDRLVHYF.